What follows describes a single TCR beta chain. Its antigen is still unknown. Germline loops: CDR1 MNHEY, CDR2 SVGAGI. The V end was cut by 5 bases, the J end by 8 bases, with 10 bases between. The length of the CDR3 is 13 residues. This specimen comes from a study of CD8+CD57+ T cells in acquired aplastic anemia. Study background: Yields of DNA that came from sorted CD4+ and CD8+ cells averaged about 2.9 ug. Findings of the study overall: Patients and controls turned out to have roughly 31 CD8+ CDR3 sequences in common. Any difference that existed in CD8+ Simpson's diversity between patients and controls was not significant.

Both TCR beta VDJ combination and CDR3 sequence profiling were carried out. Genomic DNA was the template for this profiling. In TCRdb, the reads were re-called with MiXCR into one record per CDR3 protein. Of under 350,000 distinct CDR3 sequences in the sample, 56% were seen once. Source material: sorted CD4+, CD8+, or CD8+CD57+ T cells (not recorded which) from PBMCs. This clonotype was sampled from a human donor with severe aplastic anemia or a healthy control (not recorded which). This chain links TRBV6-5 with TRBJ1-6; D call uncertain. The CDR3 loop is CASSAPGDSPLHF. DNA for the CDR3: TGTGCCAGCAGTGCCCCCGGGGATTCACCCCTCCACTTT.